This entry features one T cell receptor (beta chain) sequence. Participants were aged 18 to 89 years, lived in around 22 US areas, and enrolled virtually. These data are taken from a study of blood T cell repertoires in COVID-19. Trimming pared 6 bases from V and 6 bases from J, leaving 6 bases between. The length of the CDR3 is 11 residues. Looked up from germline, CDR1 is MDHEN and CDR2 is SYDVKM. How the authors handled the data: Estimates of nucleated cell counts were drawn from the amplification of reference gene primers. Libraries were prepared by immunoSEQ multiplex PCR; TCRdb keeps only in-frame clonotypes and omits some of them. V and J calls and clone size are those listed in that table; D and trimming were worked out from the DNA. The table shows 180,000 or so clones, with approximately 85% occurring only once.

This clonotype originated in a woman aged 25 to 45 who had recovered from COVID-19. The chain links TRBV28 to TRBJ2-1; D is unclear. The sample taken for sequencing was PBMCs or T cells enriched from blood (not recorded which). This CDR3 reads CASSLFNEQFF. Written as DNA, the CDR3 is TGTGCCAGCAGCCTATTCAATGAGCAGTTCTTC.